This T cell receptor (beta chain) is drawn from a study of shared clonotypes between healthy human individuals. Overall study findings and caveats: Generally, naive subsets came out with larger estimated richness than memory subsets. Large depth notwithstanding, sorted-subset sequencing proved incomplete by rarefaction. Clonotype sharing among donors, it was expected, would be affected by sequencing depth.

Running of the assay took place at deep level. Clones were sequenced by immunoSEQ multiplex PCR, and TCRdb holds only the in-frame ones, with some missing. The sample has 2 million to 2.5 million clones; around 90% are singletons. With respect to this clone: The antigen remains unidentified.

The clonotype comes from a man aged 18 to 30 in good health. Some clones in this sample may be carry-over from other donors' samples. Sequenced input: naive CD4+ T cells from PBMCs. Subset specified: CD45RA+ positively selected.

Here the CDR3 DNA reads TGTGCCAGCTCAAGCACCGGGGGAGAGACCCAGTACTTC. Amino acids: CASSSTGGETQYF. The J gene is TRBJ2-5, the V gene TRBV18; D is possibly TRBD2 (6 bases). Germline V gene sequence: CDR1 KGHSH, CDR2 LQKENI. Deletions cut 5 bases from V and 4 bases from J, with 11 bases between. The CDR3 consists of 13 residues.